This TCR beta chain was found in a study of beta chain features in type 1 diabetes. Study results and limitations: A closer apparent resemblance between naive, central memory and Treg TCRB repertoires was seen in patients than in healthy donors. Shorter templates may be favored by PCR, equally so in patients and controls.

For this clone: The target antigen is unknown.

Per the germline V gene, CDR1 is SGHDT and CDR2 is YYEEEE. The ends were cut back, 4 bases at V and 0 bases at J, with 17 bases in the middle. The CDR3 is 18 amino acids. All of the isolated RNA was reverse transcribed, so expressed TCRB transcripts were sequenced. Method: immunoSEQ multiplex PCR; TCRdb's copy keeps in-frame clones and lacks some. The sample shows around 500,000 clones, 9.5% to 12% of them seen only once. This rearrangement joins TRBV5-6 to TRBJ1-6; D is undetermined. The sequenced sample consisted of naive CD4+ T cells from blood. This receptor was obtained from a woman under 30 in good health. CDR3 in DNA: TGTGCCAGCAGCCTAATTCGGCAGGAAAGCTCCTATAATTCACCCCTCCACTTT. Translation: CASSLIRQESSYNSPLHF.